Given below is one T cell receptor (beta chain) in context. The data were taken from a study of blood T cell repertoires in COVID-19. Study in general: The origin of the acute and convalescent COVID-19 samples was the United States, Italy and Spain. T cells, B-cell-depleted T cells, or PBMCs supplied cDNA or gDNA.

Study processing details: Reference gene primers were amplified, and this amplification served to estimate nucleated cell counts. Sequenced by immunoSEQ multiplex PCR; TCRdb stores in-frame clones only, minus some. The V and J calls and clone size were taken over from that table, and D and trimming were inferred from the DNA. The sample records about 240,000 clones, around 87% being singletons. Germline assignment: CDR1 LNHDA and CDR2 SQIVND (reference sequence). Trimming shortened V by 6 bases and J by 3 bases, and 10 bases separated the two germline ends. The CDR3 extends over 13 amino acids. Source material: peripheral blood. This chain connects TRBV19 to TRBJ2-3; possible D gene TRBD1, 5 bases. The receptor's source is a woman in her seventies with active or convalescent COVID-19. The CDR3 spells CASSHQGTDTQYF. The DNA for the CDR3 is TGTGCCAGTAGCCATCAGGGAACAGATACGCAGTATTTT. The entire variable domain, with the rest obtained from reference TRBV19 and TRBJ2-3, is as follows: DGGITQSPKYLFRKEGQNVTLSCEQNLNHDAMYWYRQDPGQGLRLIYYSQIVNDFQKGDIAEGYSVSREKKESFPLTVTSAQKNPTAFYLCASSHQGTDTQYFGPGTRLTVL.